This paragraph reports one T cell receptor (beta chain). Its antigen is as yet unknown. CD8+ and CD4+ T cells circulating in blood were sequenced for TCR beta. In contrast to the negatively isolated CD8+ and CD4+ T cells, TEMRA cells were FACS-enriched. Trimming stripped 1 base from V and 1 base from J, with 10 bases between. The CDR3 runs to 15 residues. From germline, CDR1 is LGHDT and CDR2 YNNKEL (reference sequence). The sample comes from a study of CD8 T cells in Susac syndrome. General study results and limits: Clonal expansion was missing from Susac syndrome CD4+ T cell repertoires.

Random hexamers were used to reverse transcribe the RNA input (about 0.45 to 1 ug). TCRdb recomputed calls from the immunoSEQ multiplex PCR reads with MiXCR, one row per CDR3 protein. The data hold tens of thousands of distinct CDR3 sequences, with around 94% observed a single time. This clonotype was sampled from a human donor with Susac syndrome. The rearrangement joins TRBV3-1 to TRBJ2-5; D ambiguous. Sequencing was performed on CD4+ T cells from PBMCs. CDR3 sequence (DNA): TGTGCCAGCAGCCAAGCAAATCCGAGCCAAGAGACCCAGTACTTC. This sequence encodes CASSQANPSQETQYF.